This record looks at one T cell receptor beta chain sequence and its context. The antigen this receptor binds is unknown. No quality values exist for individual bases; no much larger clone is one base distant. This record belongs to a study of patients and donors after allogeneic stem cell transplantation (dated by TCRdb to the early 2020s). The CDR3 measures 16 amino acids from cysteine to phenylalanine. The kept DNA is CDR3 alone, 48 bases in frame from the first base. Trimmed from V: 2 bases; trimmed from J: 6 bases; junction bases lacking a gene match: 9. In the germline V gene (reference sequence), CDR1 corresponds to DFQATT and CDR2 to SNEGSKA. Library prep was done by RT-PCR. The instrument given in TCRdb is NextSeq 550. The public reads were quality trimmed at Q25 with fastp and then assembled into clones with MiXCR by TCRdb, keeping productive beta chains. CDR3 protein duplicates are merged, each entry listing the most common genes and DNA. Counted in this sample were about 150,000 distinct CDR3 sequences; over 35% of them appeared once. Clones ranked in the top ten supply 40% to 55% of the sample.

The sequence links TRBV20-1 to TRBJ2-3, with 12 middle bases fitting TRBD1. What was sequenced was blood, either unsorted or a sorted T cell fraction (not recorded which). This TCR derives from a human donor who was either an allogeneic HSCT recipient or a stem cell or donor lymphocyte infusion donor (not recorded which). It is not recorded whose cells these are; they may come from a transplant donor. CDR3 sequence: CSARHTGTGGWDTQYF. The DNA is as follows: TGCAGTGCTAGACACACCGGGACAGGGGGCTGGGATACGCAGTATTTT.